This paragraph covers one T cell receptor (beta chain) sequence. Antigen specificity is unknown. V was clipped by 0 bases and J by 4 bases, with 4 bases between them. There are 13 residues in the CDR3. The record originates from a study of T cell responses to AZD1222 COVID-19 vaccine. Whole-study results and caveats: Vaccination with two AZD1222 doses was followed by a rise in Spike-specific TCR breadth and depth. White British ancestry dominated among donors, who included more females, and clonal diversity was possibly underestimated.

Only in-frame clones appear in the TCRdb table, and some are missing; sequencing was by immunoSEQ multiplex PCR. The sample carries 200,000 to 300,000 clones, approximately 93% recorded once. The source of this sequence is an adult in good health. The rearrangement uses TRBV12-3 or TRBV12-4 and TRBJ1-5; the D is unclear. Here the sequenced sample was peripheral blood, taken on day 0 of AZD1222 vaccination. The CDR3 is CASSLAYNQPQHF. As DNA, the CDR3 is TGTGCCAGCAGTTTAGCTTATAATCAGCCCCAGCATTTT.